The entry below describes one T cell receptor beta chain. Its matching antigen is unknown. The length of the CDR3 is 14 residues. CDR1 and CDR2 (germline): SGHTS, YDEGEE. Trimming removed 5 bases from V and 1 base from J, with 10 bases in between. These data belong to a study of cytomegalovirus exposure and HLA in healthy donors. Whole-study results and caveats: Donor immune exposure was known only as CMV serostatus. Later analysis reportedly placed an Asian-associated ancestry cluster below the approximately 650-donor mean in N-insertions. As was reported, the HLA-A and HLA-B alleles of most subjects were accurately predicted from TCR beta sequences. A later analysis linked a missense DCLRE1C variant to TCR beta V- and J-gene trimming.

PCR was performed using 60 Vbeta and 13 Jbeta primers. The protocol was immunoSEQ multiplex PCR, while the TCRdb copy is restricted to in-frame clones and leaves out a portion. The table lists 150,000 to 200,000 clones, roughly 75% of them singletons. Sequencing input: PBMCs. This TCR derives from a female donor in good health and CMV-seronegative. The chain links TRBV5-8 to TRBJ1-5, with D possibly matching TRBD1 (6 bases). CDR3 in amino acids: CASSPGQSNQPQHF. CDR3 coding DNA: TGTGCCAGCAGTCCTGGACAGAGCAATCAGCCCCAGCATTTT. Looking up the rest from reference TRBV5-8 and TRBJ1-5 gives the full variable domain: EAGVTQSPTHLIKTRGQQATLRCSPISGHTSVYWYQQALGLGLQFLLWYDEGEERNRGNFPPRFSGRQFPNYSSELNVNALELEDSALYLCASSPGQSNQPQHFGDGTRLSIL.